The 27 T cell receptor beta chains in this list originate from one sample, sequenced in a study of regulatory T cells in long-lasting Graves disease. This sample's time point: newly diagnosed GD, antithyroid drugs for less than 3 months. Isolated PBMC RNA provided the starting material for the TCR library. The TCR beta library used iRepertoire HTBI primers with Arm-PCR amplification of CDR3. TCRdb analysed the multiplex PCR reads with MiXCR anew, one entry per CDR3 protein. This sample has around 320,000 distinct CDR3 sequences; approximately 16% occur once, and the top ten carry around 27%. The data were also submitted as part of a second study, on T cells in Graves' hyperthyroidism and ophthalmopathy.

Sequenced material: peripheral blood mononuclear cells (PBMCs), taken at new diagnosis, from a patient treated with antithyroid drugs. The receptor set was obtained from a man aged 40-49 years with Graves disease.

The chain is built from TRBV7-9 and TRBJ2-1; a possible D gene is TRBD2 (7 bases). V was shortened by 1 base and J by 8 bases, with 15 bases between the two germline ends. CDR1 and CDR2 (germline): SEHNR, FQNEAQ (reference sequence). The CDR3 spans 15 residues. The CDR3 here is CASSLGVGGVDEQFF. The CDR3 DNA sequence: TGTGCCAGCAGCTTAGGGGTAGGGGGGGTCGATGAGCAGTTCTTC.

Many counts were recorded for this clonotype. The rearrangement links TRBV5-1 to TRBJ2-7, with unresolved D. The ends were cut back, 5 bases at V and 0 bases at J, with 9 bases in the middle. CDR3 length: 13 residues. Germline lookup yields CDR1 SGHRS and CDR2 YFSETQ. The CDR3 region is CASRRDTSYEQYF. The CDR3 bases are TGCGCCAGCAGAAGGGATACCTCCTACGAGCAGTACTTC.

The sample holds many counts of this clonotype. CDR3 DNA: TGCAGTGCTACGGGTGCCCGCCGGACAGGACGTGGCGAGCAGTACTTC. Protein sequence: CSATGARRTGRGEQYF. The genes are TRBV20-1 and TRBJ2-7; TRBD1 matches 7 bases. Germline CDR1 DFQATT, CDR2 SNEGSKA (reference sequence). V shed 4 bases and J 6 bases; nucleotides not matched to a gene: 18. The CDR3 covers 16 residues.

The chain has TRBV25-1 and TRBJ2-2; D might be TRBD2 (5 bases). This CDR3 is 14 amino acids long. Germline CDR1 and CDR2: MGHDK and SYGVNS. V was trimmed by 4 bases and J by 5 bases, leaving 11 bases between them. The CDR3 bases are TGTGCCAGCAGTGGCAGGACTGGAACCGGGGAGCTGTTTTTT. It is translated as CASSGRTGTGELFF.

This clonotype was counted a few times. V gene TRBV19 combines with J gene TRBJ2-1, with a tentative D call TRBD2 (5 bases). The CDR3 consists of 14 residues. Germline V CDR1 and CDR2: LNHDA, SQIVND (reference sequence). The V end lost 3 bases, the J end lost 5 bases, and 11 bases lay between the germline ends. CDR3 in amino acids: CASSIYTRDNEQFF. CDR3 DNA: TGTGCCAGTAGTATTTATACTAGAGACAATGAGCAGTTCTTC. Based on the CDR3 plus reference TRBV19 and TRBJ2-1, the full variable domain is DGGITQSPKYLFRKEGQNVTLSCEQNLNHDAMYWYRQDPGQGLRLIYYSQIVNDFQKGDIAEGYSVSREKKESFPLTVTSAQKNPTAFYLCASSIYTRDNEQFFGPGTRLTVL.

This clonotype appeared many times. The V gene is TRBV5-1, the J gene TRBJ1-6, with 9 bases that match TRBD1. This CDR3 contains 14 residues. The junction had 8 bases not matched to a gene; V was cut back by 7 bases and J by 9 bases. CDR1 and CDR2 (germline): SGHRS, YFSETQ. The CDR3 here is CASRPGQGGSPLHF. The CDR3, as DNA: TGCGCCAGCCGCCCGGGACAGGGAGGTTCACCCCTCCACTTT.

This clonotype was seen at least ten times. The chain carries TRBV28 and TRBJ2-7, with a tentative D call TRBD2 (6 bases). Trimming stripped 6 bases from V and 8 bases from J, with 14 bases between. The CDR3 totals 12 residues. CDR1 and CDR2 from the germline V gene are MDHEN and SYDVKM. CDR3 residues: CASREGLRKQYF. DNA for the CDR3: TGTGCCAGCAGAGAGGGACTGCGAAAGCAGTACTTC.

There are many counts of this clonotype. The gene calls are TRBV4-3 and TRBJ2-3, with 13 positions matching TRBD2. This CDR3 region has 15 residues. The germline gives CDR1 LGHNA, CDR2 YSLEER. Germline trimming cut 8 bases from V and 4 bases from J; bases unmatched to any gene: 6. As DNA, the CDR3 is TGCGCCAGCGCCTTACTAGCGGGGGGGTCAGATACGCAGTATTTT. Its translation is CASALLAGGSDTQYF.

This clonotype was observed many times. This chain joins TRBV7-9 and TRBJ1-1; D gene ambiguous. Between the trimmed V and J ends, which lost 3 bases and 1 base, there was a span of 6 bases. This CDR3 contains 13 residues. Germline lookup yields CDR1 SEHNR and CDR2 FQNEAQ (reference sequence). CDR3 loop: CASSLEQNTEAFF. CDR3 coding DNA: TGTGCCAGCAGCTTGGAGCAGAACACTGAAGCTTTCTTT. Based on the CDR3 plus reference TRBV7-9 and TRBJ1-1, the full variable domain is DTGVSQNPRHKITKRGQNVTFRCDPISEHNRLYWYRQTLGQGPEFLTYFQNEAQLEKSRLLSDRFSAERPKGSFSTLEIQRTEQGDSAMYLCASSLEQNTEAFFGQGTRLTVV.

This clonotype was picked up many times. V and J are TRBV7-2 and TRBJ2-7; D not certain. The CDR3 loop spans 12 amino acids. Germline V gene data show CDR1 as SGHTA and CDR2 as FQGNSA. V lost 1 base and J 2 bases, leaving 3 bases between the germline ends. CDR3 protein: CASSLEPYEQYF. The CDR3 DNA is TGTGCCAGCAGCTTAGAACCCTACGAGCAGTACTTC.

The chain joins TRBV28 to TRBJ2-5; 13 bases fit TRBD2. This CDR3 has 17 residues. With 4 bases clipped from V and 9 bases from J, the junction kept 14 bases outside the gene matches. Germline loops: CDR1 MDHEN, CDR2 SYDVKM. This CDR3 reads CASSSTSGGVRRGAQYF. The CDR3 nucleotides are TGTGCCAGCAGTTCAACTAGCGGGGGGGTTAGAAGAGGGGCCCAGTACTTC.

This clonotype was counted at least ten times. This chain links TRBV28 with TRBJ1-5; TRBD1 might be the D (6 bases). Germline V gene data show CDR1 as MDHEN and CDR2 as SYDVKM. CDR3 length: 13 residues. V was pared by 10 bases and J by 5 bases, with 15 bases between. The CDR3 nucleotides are TGTGCCACTGCGTCAGGGGATGATCAGCCCCAGCATTTT. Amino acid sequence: CATASGDDQPQHF. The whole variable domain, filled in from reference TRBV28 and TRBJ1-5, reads DVKVTQSSRYLVKRTGEKVFLECVQDMDHENMFWYRQDPGLGLRLIYFSYDVKMKEKGDIPEGYSVSREKKERFSLILESASTNQTSMYLCATASGDDQPQHFGDGTRLSIL.

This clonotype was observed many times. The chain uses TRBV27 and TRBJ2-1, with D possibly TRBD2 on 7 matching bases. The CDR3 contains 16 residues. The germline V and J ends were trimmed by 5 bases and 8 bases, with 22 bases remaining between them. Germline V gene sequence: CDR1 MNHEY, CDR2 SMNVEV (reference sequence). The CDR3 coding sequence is TGTGCCAGCAGTCCAGACGGGCGGGGGCGCGAGGATGAGCAGTTCTTC. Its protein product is CASSPDGRGREDEQFF.

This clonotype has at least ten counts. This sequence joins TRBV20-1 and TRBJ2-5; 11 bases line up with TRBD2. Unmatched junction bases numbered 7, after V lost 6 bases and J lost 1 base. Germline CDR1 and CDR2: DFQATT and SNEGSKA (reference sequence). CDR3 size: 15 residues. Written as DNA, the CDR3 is TGCAGTGCCTATCTAGCGGGGGGTGTCCAAGAGACCCAGTACTTC. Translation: CSAYLAGGVQETQYF.

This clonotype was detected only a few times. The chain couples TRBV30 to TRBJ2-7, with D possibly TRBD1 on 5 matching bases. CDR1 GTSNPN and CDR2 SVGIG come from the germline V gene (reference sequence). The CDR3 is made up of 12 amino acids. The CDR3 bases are TGTGCAATTGGACAACAATCCTACGAGCAGTACTTC. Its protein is CAIGQQSYEQYF.

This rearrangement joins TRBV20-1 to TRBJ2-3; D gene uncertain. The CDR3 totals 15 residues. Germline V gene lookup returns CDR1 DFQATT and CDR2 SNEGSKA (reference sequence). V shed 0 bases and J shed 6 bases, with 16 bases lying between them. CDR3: CSARDIVATRDTQYF. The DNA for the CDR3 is TGCAGTGCTAGAGATATCGTTGCCACACGGGATACGCAGTATTTT.

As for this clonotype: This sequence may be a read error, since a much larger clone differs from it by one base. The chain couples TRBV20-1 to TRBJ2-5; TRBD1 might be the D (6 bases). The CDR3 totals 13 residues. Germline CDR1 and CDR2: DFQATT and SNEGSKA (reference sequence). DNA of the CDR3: TGCAGTGCTGACGGGACAACCCAAGAGACCCAGCACTTC. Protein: CSADGTTQETQHF.

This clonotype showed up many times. The CDR3 protein is CASSLDRQVDTQYF. The CDR3 bases are TGTGCCAGCAGCTTAGATAGGCAGGTGGATACGCAGTATTTT. This chain links TRBV11-2 with TRBJ2-3; D gene ambiguous. The germline V gene encodes CDR1 SGHAT and CDR2 FQNNGV. The CDR3 covers 14 residues. Trimming left V 0 bases short and J 6 bases short, with 10 bases between.

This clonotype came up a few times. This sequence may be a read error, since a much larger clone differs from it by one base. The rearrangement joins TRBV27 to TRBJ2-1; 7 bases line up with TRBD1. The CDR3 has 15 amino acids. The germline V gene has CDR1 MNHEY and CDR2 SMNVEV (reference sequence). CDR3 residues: CASRNGTASYNEQLF. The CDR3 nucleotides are TGTGCCAGCAGGAACGGGACAGCTTCCTACAATGAGCAGCTCTTC.

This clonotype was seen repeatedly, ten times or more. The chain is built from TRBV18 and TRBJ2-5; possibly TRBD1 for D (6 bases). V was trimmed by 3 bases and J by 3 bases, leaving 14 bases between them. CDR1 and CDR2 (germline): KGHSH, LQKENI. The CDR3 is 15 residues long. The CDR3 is CASSPYQGRKETQYF. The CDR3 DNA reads TGTGCCAGCTCACCGTACCAGGGGAGAAAAGAGACCCAGTACTTC.

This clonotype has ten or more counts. The CDR3 nucleotides read TGTGCCAGCTCACCGCCGACAGGGGGCAACTATGGCTACACCTTC. The encoded protein is CASSPPTGGNYGYTF. V and J are TRBV18 and TRBJ1-2, with 10 bases that match TRBD1. The CDR3 is made up of 15 amino acids. Trimming at V came to 3 bases and at J to 2 bases, leaving 3 bases not matched to a gene. The V gene's germline CDR1 is KGHSH and CDR2 LQKENI.

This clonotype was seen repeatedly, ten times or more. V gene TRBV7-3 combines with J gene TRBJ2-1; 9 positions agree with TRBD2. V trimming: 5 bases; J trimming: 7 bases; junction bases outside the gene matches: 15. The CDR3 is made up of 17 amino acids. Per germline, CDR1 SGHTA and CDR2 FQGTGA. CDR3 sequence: CASSPIGRGGRWNEQFF. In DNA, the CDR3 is TGTGCCAGCAGCCCCATCGGGCGGGGGGGCCGGTGGAATGAGCAGTTCTTC.

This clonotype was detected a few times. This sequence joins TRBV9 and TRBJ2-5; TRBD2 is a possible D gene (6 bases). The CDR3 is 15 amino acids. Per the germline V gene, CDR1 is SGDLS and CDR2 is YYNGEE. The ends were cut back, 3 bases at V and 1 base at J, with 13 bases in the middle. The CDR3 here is CASSASQGGQETQYF. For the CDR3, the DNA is TGTGCCAGCAGCGCGAGTCAGGGAGGCCAAGAGACCCAGTACTTC.

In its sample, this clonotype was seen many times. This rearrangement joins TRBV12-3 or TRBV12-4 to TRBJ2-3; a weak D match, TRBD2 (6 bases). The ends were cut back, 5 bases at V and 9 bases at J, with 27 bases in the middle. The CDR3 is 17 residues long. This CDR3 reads CASSILTPTSPRGTQYF. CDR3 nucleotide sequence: TGTGCCAGCAGTATTCTGACTCCCACTAGCCCACGAGGCACGCAGTATTTT.

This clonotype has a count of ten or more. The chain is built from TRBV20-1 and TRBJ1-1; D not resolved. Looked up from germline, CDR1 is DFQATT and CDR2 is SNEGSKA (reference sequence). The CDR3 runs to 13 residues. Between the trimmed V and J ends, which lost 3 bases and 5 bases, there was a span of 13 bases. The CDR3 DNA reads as TGCAGTGCTAGGCAAGTTGCGGGGACTGAAGCTTTCTTT. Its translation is CSARQVAGTEAFF.

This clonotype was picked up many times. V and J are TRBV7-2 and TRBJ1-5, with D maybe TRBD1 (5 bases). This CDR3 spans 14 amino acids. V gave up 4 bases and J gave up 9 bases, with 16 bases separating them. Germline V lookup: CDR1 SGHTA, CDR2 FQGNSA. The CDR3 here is CASSWDGGGRPQHF. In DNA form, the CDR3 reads TGTGCCAGCAGCTGGGACGGGGGAGGCAGGCCCCAGCATTTT.

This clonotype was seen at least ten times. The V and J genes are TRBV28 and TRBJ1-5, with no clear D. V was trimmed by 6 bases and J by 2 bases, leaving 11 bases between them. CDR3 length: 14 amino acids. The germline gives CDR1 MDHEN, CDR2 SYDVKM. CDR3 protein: CASSYHLRNQPQHF. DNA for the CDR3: TGTGCCAGCAGCTACCATCTCCGCAATCAGCCCCAGCATTTT.